Following are 28 T cell receptor beta chains from one sample sequenced in a study of T cells after yellow fever vaccination. One entry per CDR3 protein results from TCRdb running MiXCR on the 5' RACE reads. The table lists about 210,000 distinct CDR3 sequences, 6% to 8% of them singletons, with more than 0.85% in the top ten. Sequencing used CD4+ T cells sorted from PBMCs, obtained on the day of the yellow fever booster vaccination. The receptors here all came from a young man who received the YFV17D yellow fever vaccine.

This clonotype was counted between two and nine times. The gene calls are TRBV5-1 and TRBJ1-4; 8 bases agree with TRBD1. V gave up 3 bases and J gave up 7 bases; unmatched junction bases: 11. CDR1 SGHRS and CDR2 YFSETQ come from the germline V gene. The CDR3 loop spans 16 amino acids. The CDR3 protein is CASSSSTGGRGEKLFF. Written as DNA, the CDR3 is TGCGCCAGCAGCTCATCCACAGGGGGTAGGGGTGAAAAACTGTTTTTT.

This clonotype was picked up a small number of times. The rearrangement uses TRBV27 and TRBJ1-3; maybe TRBD1 (5 bases). V was shortened by 4 bases and J by 0 bases, with 16 bases between the two germline ends. CDR1 and CDR2 (germline): MNHEY, SMNVEV (reference sequence). The CDR3 spans 17 residues. CDR3 loop: CASSSVATALSGNTIYF. CDR3 sequence (DNA): TGTGCCAGCAGTTCGGTAGCGACAGCACTCTCTGGAAACACCATATATTTT.

V usage is TRBV2 and J usage is TRBJ2-5, with TRBD2 matching 11 bases. CDR3 length equals 14 residues. CDR1 is SNHLY and CDR2 is FYNNEI in the germline V gene. V was clipped by 4 bases and J by 6 bases; unmatched bases: 4. In nucleotides, the CDR3 is TGTGCCAGCAGTGGACTAGCGGGGACACAGACCCAGTACTTC. Its protein product is CASSGLAGTQTQYF.

A few counts support this clonotype. This chain connects TRBV10-2 to TRBJ2-1, with D unresolved. This CDR3 is built from 13 residues. From germline, CDR1 is WSHSY and CDR2 SAAADI. Trimming pared 0 bases from V and 10 bases from J, leaving 10 bases between. This CDR3 reads CASSESRYIEQFF. In DNA form, the CDR3 reads TGCGCCAGCAGTGAGTCGCGATACATAGAGCAGTTCTTC.

The chain carries TRBV20-1 and TRBJ2-3, with 9 bases identical to TRBD2. The CDR3 is 17 amino acids. Germline V lookup: CDR1 DFQATT, CDR2 SNEGSKA (reference sequence). V shed 2 bases and J 8 bases; nucleotides not matched to a gene: 17. CDR3 in amino acids: CSARTHDWAGGPGTQYF. The DNA of the CDR3 is TGCAGTGCTAGAACCCACGATTGGGCGGGAGGGCCCGGTACGCAGTATTTT.

This clonotype was counted a few times. V and J are TRBV20-1 and TRBJ2-5; 12 bases agree with TRBD2. Per the germline V gene, CDR1 is DFQATT and CDR2 is SNEGSKA (reference sequence). The CDR3 is made up of 14 amino acids. With 6 bases clipped from V and 4 bases from J, the junction kept 6 bases outside the gene matches. The CDR3 coding sequence is TGCAGTGCACGCCGACTAGCGGGAGCAGAGACCCAGTACTTC. Translated, it gives CSARRLAGAETQYF.

The chain joins TRBV30 to TRBJ1-1, with no clear D. The V end was cut by 1 base, the J end by 0 bases, with 9 bases between. The CDR3 extends over 14 amino acids. Germline V CDR1 and CDR2: GTSNPN, SVGIG (reference sequence). Here the CDR3 reads CAWSDWRMNTEAFF. The DNA for the CDR3 is TGTGCCTGGAGTGACTGGAGGATGAACACTGAAGCTTTCTTT. The full variable domain, rest sourced from reference TRBV30 and TRBJ1-1, is SQTIHQWPATLVQPVGSPLSLECTVEGTSNPNLYWYRQAAGRGLQLLFYSVGIGQISSEVPQNLSASRPQDRQFILSSKKLLLSDSGFYLCAWSDWRMNTEAFFGQGTRLTVV.

The table lists this clonotype with many counts. This rearrangement joins TRBV7-2 to TRBJ2-7; TRBD1 matches at 10 bases. After removal of 4 bases from V and 6 bases from J, the junction contained 6 bases not matched to a gene. The germline V gene encodes CDR1 SGHTA and CDR2 FQGNSA. The CDR3 spans 14 residues. The chain's CDR3 is CASSSGTGVREQYF. The CDR3 DNA is TGTGCCAGCAGCTCCGGGACAGGGGTCCGCGAGCAGTACTTC.

V is TRBV11-1 and J is TRBJ2-1; D is uncertain. Germline CDR1 is SGHAT and CDR2 is FQDESV (reference sequence). The CDR3 spans 15 residues. The germline V and J ends were trimmed by 5 bases and 10 bases, with 21 bases remaining between them. CDR3 in DNA: TGTGCCAGCAGCCCATCGTTGCAGGAGTTCAACGAGCAGTTCTTC. Protein product: CASSPSLQEFNEQFF.

At least ten counts were recorded for this clonotype. The chain carries TRBV7-8 and TRBJ2-3, with D tentatively TRBD2 (5 bases). Germline V lookup: CDR1 SGHVS, CDR2 FQNEAQ. This CDR3 is built from 15 residues. Trimming pared 4 bases from V and 3 bases from J, leaving 14 bases between. The CDR3 DNA reads TGTGCCAGCAGCTCCGCGAGGGTGGCGACAGATACGCAGTATTTT. Encoded protein: CASSSARVATDTQYF.

This clonotype was counted a few times. This chain uses TRBV7-2 with TRBJ2-2, with a tentative D call TRBD1 (6 bases). This CDR3 spans 14 amino acids. CDR1 SGHTA and CDR2 FQGNSA come from the germline V gene. Trimming shortened V by 7 bases and J by 7 bases, and 16 bases separated the two germline ends. This CDR3 is CASKRGVGGGELFF. As DNA, the CDR3 is TGTGCCAGCAAACGAGGGGTAGGGGGCGGGGAGCTGTTTTTT.

This clonotype came up many times. The V and J genes are TRBV20-1 and TRBJ2-1; 8 bases map to TRBD2. V gave up 1 base and J gave up 3 bases; unmatched junction bases: 8. The CDR3 covers 16 residues. Looked up from germline, CDR1 is DFQATT and CDR2 is SNEGSKA (reference sequence). In DNA form, the CDR3 reads TGCAGTGCTAGAGGACGCCTAGCGGGTTACTACAATGAGCAGTTCTTC. It yields the protein CSARGRLAGYYNEQFF.

The V call is TRBV12-3 or TRBV12-4, the J call TRBJ1-1; D ambiguous. This CDR3 is built from 15 residues. With 0 bases removed from V and 1 base from J, the gap between germline ends came to 9 bases. CDR3 residues: CASSLAQAENTEAFF. As DNA, the CDR3 is TGTGCCAGCAGTTTAGCGCAGGCAGAGAACACTGAAGCTTTCTTT.

The CDR3 loop reads CSASNVGLQNTEAFF. The CDR3 coding sequence is TGCAGTGCTAGTAATGTGGGGCTACAGAACACTGAAGCTTTCTTT. The chain recombines TRBV20-1 with TRBJ1-1; possibly TRBD1 for D (5 bases). CDR1 is DFQATT, CDR2 SNEGSKA, per germline (reference sequence). This CDR3 is 15 amino acids long. V was cut by 3 bases and J by 1 base, with 15 bases left in between.

This clonotype was observed many times. The chain combines TRBV28 with TRBJ1-4; D is unresolved. Germline V gene data show CDR1 as MDHEN and CDR2 as SYDVKM. The germline V and J ends were trimmed by 6 bases and 4 bases, with 15 bases remaining between them. The CDR3 has 15 residues. The CDR3 DNA reads TGTGCCAGCAGCCCACCGGTGGGCCATAATGAAAAACTGTTTTTT. Residues: CASSPPVGHNEKLFF.

This clonotype occurred many times. The chain is built from TRBV14 and TRBJ2-1, with D possibly matching TRBD1 (5 bases). The germline V and J ends were trimmed by 0 bases and 6 bases, with 12 bases remaining between them. The germline V gene has CDR1 SGHDN and CDR2 FVKESK. This CDR3 has 15 amino acids. The CDR3 here is CASSQDWRQTNEQFF. CDR3 DNA sequence: TGTGCCAGCAGCCAAGATTGGAGACAGACCAATGAGCAGTTCTTC.

In DNA form, the CDR3 reads TGTGCCATCGGGGACAGCAATGAGCAGTTCTTC. It codes for CAIGDSNEQFF. The J gene is TRBJ2-1, the V gene TRBV10-3, with 7 bases fitting TRBD1. CDR3 length: 11 residues. CDR1 is ENHRY, CDR2 SYGVKD, per germline. V gave up 8 bases and J gave up 6 bases; unmatched junction bases: 1.

J is TRBJ2-2 and V is TRBV7-2; D possibly corresponds to TRBD1 (5 bases). V dropped 5 bases and J dropped 6 bases, with 13 bases sitting between them. The CDR3 extends over 14 amino acids. The germline V gene encodes CDR1 SGHTA and CDR2 FQGNSA. The DNA for the CDR3 is TGTGCCAGCAGCGTATTAAGGGGATCCGGGGAGCTGTTTTTT. It codes for CASSVLRGSGELFF.

As regards this clonotype: A much larger clone lies one base from this, so it may be a read error. The chain couples TRBV7-2 to TRBJ2-2, with D possibly TRBD1 on 5 matching bases. V was pared by 5 bases and J by 8 bases, with 15 bases between. The CDR3 covers 14 residues. The germline CDR1 and CDR2 sequences are SGHTA and FQGNSA. CDR3 region: CASSRQQESGELFF. CDR3 nucleotides: TGTGCCAGCAGCCGACAGCAGGAGTCAGGGGAGCTGTTTTTT.

This clonotype came up a few times. This sequence joins TRBV7-2 and TRBJ1-2, with 8 bases lining up with TRBD1. Germline V lookup: CDR1 SGHTA, CDR2 FQGNSA. With 3 bases clipped from V and 7 bases from J, the junction kept 7 bases outside the gene matches. The length of the CDR3 is 14 residues. As DNA, the CDR3 is TGTGCCAGCAGCTTGGACAGGGAGGAGGGTGGCTACACCTTC. It yields the protein CASSLDREEGGYTF. Supplemented by reference TRBV7-2 and TRBJ1-2, the full variable domain reads GAGVSQSPSNKVTEKGKDVELRCDPISGHTALYWYRQSLGQGLEFLIYFQGNSAPDKSGLPSDRFSAERTGGSVSTLTIQRTQQEDSAVYLCASSLDREEGGYTFGSGTRLTVV.

A few counts support this clonotype. The V gene is TRBV7-2, the J gene TRBJ1-1; the D is unclear. V was trimmed by 1 base and J by 4 bases, leaving 10 bases between them. The CDR3 is 14 amino acids. Per germline, CDR1 SGHTA and CDR2 FQGNSA. CDR3 DNA sequence: TGTGCCAGCAGCTTAGGGCATGTGGTCACTGAAGCTTTCTTT. It yields the protein CASSLGHVVTEAFF.

This clonotype has a handful of counts. The CDR3 is CASSHPPWEVPGDTQYF. The CDR3 DNA reads as TGTGCCAGCAGCCACCCTCCGTGGGAGGTCCCGGGAGATACGCAGTATTTT. This chain connects TRBV4-2 to TRBJ2-3, with D maybe TRBD2 (6 bases). CDR3 size: 17 residues. Between the trimmed V and J ends, which lost 3 bases and 5 bases, there was a span of 21 bases. Germline V CDR1 and CDR2: LGHNA, YNFKEQ.

Ten or more counts support this clonotype. This chain connects TRBV29-1 to TRBJ2-1; D unresolved. Germline assignment: CDR1 SQVTM and CDR2 ANQGSEA. This CDR3 has 15 amino acids. V shed 0 bases and J shed 8 bases, with 17 bases lying between them. CDR3 sequence: CSVEERAPAVDEQFF. The CDR3 DNA sequence: TGCAGCGTTGAAGAGCGCGCCCCGGCTGTGGATGAGCAGTTCTTC.

This clonotype was seen a few times. The chain carries TRBV27 and TRBJ2-7, with 10 bases lining up with TRBD2. Germline-derived CDR1 and CDR2 are MNHEY and SMNVEV (reference sequence). This CDR3 region has 14 residues. The J segment lost 4 bases and the V segment lost 4 bases, leaving 4 bases of the junction unmatched. The CDR3: CASSSLAGEYEQYF. CDR3 bases: TGTGCCAGCAGTTCGCTAGCGGGAGAATACGAGCAGTACTTC.

This chain connects TRBV24-1 to TRBJ2-3, with 11 nucleotides matching TRBD2. The length of the CDR3 is 17 residues. Germline lookup yields CDR1 KGHDR and CDR2 SFDVKD. V gave up 3 bases and J gave up 7 bases; unmatched junction bases: 11. In DNA form, the CDR3 reads TGTGCCACCAGTGATGCAAAGGCGGGACTAGCGGTATATACGCAGTATTTT. Translation gives CATSDAKAGLAVYTQYF.

The chain combines TRBV5-5 with TRBJ2-7; TRBD2 aligns across 8 bases. The germline V gene encodes CDR1 SGHKS and CDR2 YYEKEE (reference sequence). Trimming took 4 bases from V and 7 from J; bases not matched to a gene: 7. The CDR3 extends over 13 amino acids. The CDR3 bases are TGTGCCAGCAGCCGCCGGGGGGGTTGGGAGCAGTACTTC. Its protein product is CASSRRGGWEQYF.

The chain is built from TRBV6-1 and TRBJ2-4; 7 positions match TRBD2. Germline lookup yields CDR1 MNHNS and CDR2 SASEGT. V lost 4 bases to trimming and J lost 3 bases; unmatched junction nucleotides: 3. The CDR3 sequence is 14 residues long. In DNA, the CDR3 is TGTGCCAGCAGTGCGGGAGGTAGCAAAAACATTCAGTACTTC. It specifies CASSAGGSKNIQYF.

The genes are TRBV10-3 and TRBJ2-5; 9 bases line up with TRBD2. V lost 0 bases and J lost 3; bases outside the gene matches: 5. Germline V gene sequence: CDR1 ENHRY, CDR2 SYGVKD. There are 16 residues in the CDR3. The CDR3 spells CAISESAGGGKETQYF. The CDR3 nucleotides are TGTGCCATCAGTGAGTCTGCGGGAGGGGGAAAAGAGACCCAGTACTTC.